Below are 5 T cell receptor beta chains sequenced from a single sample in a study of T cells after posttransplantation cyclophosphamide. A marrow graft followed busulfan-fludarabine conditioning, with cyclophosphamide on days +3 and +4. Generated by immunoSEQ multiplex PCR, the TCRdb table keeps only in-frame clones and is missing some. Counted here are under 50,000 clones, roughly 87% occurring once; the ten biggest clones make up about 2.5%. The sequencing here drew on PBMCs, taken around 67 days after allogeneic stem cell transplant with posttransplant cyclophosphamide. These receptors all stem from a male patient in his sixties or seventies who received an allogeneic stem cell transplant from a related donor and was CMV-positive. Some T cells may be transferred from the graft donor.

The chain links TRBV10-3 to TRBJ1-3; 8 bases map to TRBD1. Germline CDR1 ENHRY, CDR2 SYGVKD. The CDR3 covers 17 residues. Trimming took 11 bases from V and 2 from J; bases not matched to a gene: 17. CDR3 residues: CASKDRVVSGAGNTIYF. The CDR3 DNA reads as TGTGCCTCTAAGGACAGGGTTGTCTCAGGTGCTGGAAACACCATATATTTT.

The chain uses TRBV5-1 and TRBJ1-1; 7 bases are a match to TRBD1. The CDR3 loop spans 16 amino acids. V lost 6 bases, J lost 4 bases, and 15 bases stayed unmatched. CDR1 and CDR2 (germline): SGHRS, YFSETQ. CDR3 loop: CASNPKAGTAGTEAFF. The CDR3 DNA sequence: TGCGCCAGCAACCCCAAGGCAGGGACAGCCGGCACTGAAGCTTTCTTT.

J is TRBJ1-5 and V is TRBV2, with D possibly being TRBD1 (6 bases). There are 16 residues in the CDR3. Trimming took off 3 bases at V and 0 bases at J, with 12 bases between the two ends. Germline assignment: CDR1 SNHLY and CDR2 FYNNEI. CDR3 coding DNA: TGTGCCAGCAGTGAGTTTCAGGGGTATAGCAATCAGCCCCAGCATTTT. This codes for CASSEFQGYSNQPQHF. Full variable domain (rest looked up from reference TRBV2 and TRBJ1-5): EPEVTQTPSHQVTQMGQEVILRCVPISNHLYFYWYRQILGQKVEFLVSFYNNEISEKSEIFDDQFSVERPDGSNFTLKIRSTKLEDSAMYFCASSEFQGYSNQPQHFGDGTRLSIL.

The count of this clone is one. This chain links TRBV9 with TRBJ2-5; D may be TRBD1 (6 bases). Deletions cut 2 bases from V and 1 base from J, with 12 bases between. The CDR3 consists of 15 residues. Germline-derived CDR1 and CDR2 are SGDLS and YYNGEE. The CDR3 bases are TGTGCCAGCAGCGTGGGACAAATCCCCCAAGAGACCCAGTACTTC. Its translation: CASSVGQIPQETQYF.

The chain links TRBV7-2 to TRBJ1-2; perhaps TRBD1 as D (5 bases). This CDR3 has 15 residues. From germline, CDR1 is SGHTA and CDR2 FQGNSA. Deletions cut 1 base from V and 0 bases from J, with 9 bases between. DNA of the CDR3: TGTGCCAGCAGCTTAGGGGCAGGGTCTAACTATGGCTACACCTTC. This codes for CASSLGAGSNYGYTF.